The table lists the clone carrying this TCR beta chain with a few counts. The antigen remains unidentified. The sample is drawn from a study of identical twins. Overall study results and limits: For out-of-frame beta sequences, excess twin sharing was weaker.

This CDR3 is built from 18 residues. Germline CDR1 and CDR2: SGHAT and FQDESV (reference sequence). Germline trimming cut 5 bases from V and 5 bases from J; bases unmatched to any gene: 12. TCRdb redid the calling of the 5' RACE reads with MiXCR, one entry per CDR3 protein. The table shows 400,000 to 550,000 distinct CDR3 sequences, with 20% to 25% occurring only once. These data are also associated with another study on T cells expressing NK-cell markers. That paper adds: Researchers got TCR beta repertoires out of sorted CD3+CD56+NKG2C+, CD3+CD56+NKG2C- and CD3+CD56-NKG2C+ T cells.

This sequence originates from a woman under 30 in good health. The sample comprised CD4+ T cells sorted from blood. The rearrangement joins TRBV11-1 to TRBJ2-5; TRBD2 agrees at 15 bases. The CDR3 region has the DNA TGTGCCAGCAGCGTCGGACTAGCGGGAGGGCCATCAATGGAGACCCAGTACTTC. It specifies CASSVGLAGGPSMETQYF. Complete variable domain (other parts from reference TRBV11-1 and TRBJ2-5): EAEVAQSPRYKITEKSQAVAFWCDPISGHATLYWYRQILGQGPELLVQFQDESVVDDSQLPKDRFSAERLKGVDSTLKIQPAELGDSAMYLCASSVGLAGGPSMETQYFGPGTRLLVL.